This TCR beta chain was found in a study of blood T cell repertoires in COVID-19. Study information: The analysed material was cDNA or gDNA that came from T cells, B-cell-depleted T cells, or PBMCs.

With 0 bases removed from V and 1 base from J, the gap between germline ends came to 4 bases. Germline V CDR1 and CDR2: SGHRS, YFSETQ. The CDR3 is 14 residues long. Points on this clone: The same CDR3 arises from other DNA sequences in this sample as well.

Authors' analysis steps: By means of reference gene primer amplification, nucleated cell counts were estimated. Some clones are missing from TCRdb's copy, which holds only in-frame ones; the method was immunoSEQ multiplex PCR. V, J and clone size reflect that table, while D and trimming were determined from the DNA. The sample lists about 120,000 clones, 75% to 85% occurring once. The chain has TRBV5-1 and TRBJ2-2; D gene uncertain. Sequenced input: peripheral blood. This clonotype was obtained from a human donor in a cohort sampled during active COVID-19. The chain's CDR3 is CASSLGQNTGELFF. CDR3 nucleotides: TGCGCCAGCAGCTTGGGGCAGAACACCGGGGAGCTGTTTTTT.